Listed below are T cell receptor beta chains from one sample, sequenced in a study of shared clonotypes between healthy human individuals. The protocol was immunoSEQ multiplex PCR, while the TCRdb copy is restricted to in-frame clones and leaves out a portion. The sample carries over a million clones, about 96% recorded once. Sequenced input: naive CD4+ T cells sorted from blood. The receptors shown here come from a man younger than 45 in good health. Each CDR3 is given with its conserved first and last residue. Each record gives: clone size, J gene, D gene, V gene, CDR3 protein, CDR3 DNA. The D gene is left open where the match is weak. Only part of the rows carry a size: once, few, many, or a class if the clone is expanded.

>NA|TRBJ1-3|NA|TRBV5-4
CASSPGVSGNTIYF
TGTGCCAGCAGCCCCGGGGTCTCTGGAAACACCATATATTTT
>NA|TRBJ1-5|NA|TRBV19
CASSMFAQPQHF
TGTGCCAGTAGTATGTTCGCTCAGCCCCAGCATTTT
>NA|TRBJ1-4|NA|TRBV5-5
CASSSPGTTNEKLFF
TGTGCCAGCAGCTCACCCGGGACAACTAATGAAAAACTGTTTTTT
>NA|TRBJ2-1|NA|TRBV7-2
CASSSLGGGYNEQFF
TGTGCCAGCAGCTCTCTAGGGGGGGGCTACAATGAGCAGTTCTTC
>NA|TRBJ1-2|NA|TRBV10-2
CASRNPKESGKGDYGYTF
TGCGCCAGCAGGAATCCGAAGGAGTCGGGCAAGGGGGACTATGGCTACACCTTC
>few|TRBJ2-2|TRBD2|TRBV5-1
CASSNMTSGPGELFF
TGCGCCAGCTCCAATATGACTAGCGGGCCCGGGGAGCTGTTTTTT
>NA|TRBJ2-1|NA|TRBV25-1
CASSGSPPRQLGYNEQFF
TGTGCCAGCAGTGGATCCCCCCCCAGACAGCTGGGATACAATGAGCAGTTCTTC
>NA|TRBJ1-2|NA|TRBV5-6
CASSLWQGYGYTF
TGTGCCAGCAGCTTGTGGCAGGGCTATGGCTACACCTTC
>NA|TRBJ1-5|NA|TRBV10-3
CAISEGGTNQPQHF
TGTGCCATCAGTGAGGGAGGAACAAATCAGCCCCAGCATTTT
>NA|TRBJ2-7|TRBD1|TRBV15
CATSRRDRETYEQYF
TGTGCCACCAGCAGAAGGGACAGGGAAACCTACGAGCAGTACTTC
>few|TRBJ1-2|TRBD1|TRBV25-1
CASSPRTGQHYGYTF
TGTGCCAGCAGTCCACGGACAGGGCAACATTATGGCTACACCTTC
>NA|TRBJ2-7|TRBD1|TRBV6-5
CASRPTGGKYEQYF
TGTGCCAGCAGGCCGACAGGGGGTAAATACGAGCAGTACTTC
>NA|TRBJ1-2|NA|TRBV5-1
CASSYGMVANYGYTF
TGCGCCAGCAGCTACGGTATGGTAGCTAACTATGGCTACACCTTC
>NA|TRBJ2-1|NA|TRBV10-3
CAISGKGGGVYNEQFF
TGTGCCATCAGTGGGAAGGGGGGCGGAGTTTACAATGAGCAGTTCTTC
>NA|TRBJ2-2|NA|TRBV6-6
CASSATGGELFF
TGTGCCAGCAGCGCGACGGGCGGGGAGCTGTTTTTT
>NA|TRBJ2-1|NA|TRBV14
CASSPQGNYNEQFF
TGTGCCAGCAGCCCGCAGGGCAACTACAATGAGCAGTTCTTC
>once|TRBJ1-4|TRBD1|TRBV7-9
CASSTYRGGGEKLFF
TGTGCCAGCAGCACCTACAGGGGGGGCGGTGAAAAACTGTTTTTT
>NA|TRBJ2-7|TRBD1|TRBV5-4
CASSLGTGWAEQYF
TGTGCCAGCAGCTTGGGGACAGGGTGGGCCGAGCAGTACTTC
>NA|TRBJ2-1|TRBD2|TRBV6-4
CASNTMGEGYNEQFF
TGTGCCAGTAATACGATGGGGGAGGGCTACAATGAGCAGTTCTTC
>NA|TRBJ2-3|NA|TRBV18
CASSPGTPRVDTQYF
TGTGCCAGCTCACCAGGGACTCCCCGGGTAGATACGCAGTATTTT
>NA|TRBJ2-1|TRBD2|TRBV10-3
CAISESVGLAVMFF
TGTGCCATCAGTGAGTCCGTGGGACTAGCAGTAATGTTCTTC
>NA|TRBJ2-7|NA|TRBV18
CASSPLAVSTYEQYF
TGTGCCAGCTCACCGCTAGCAGTTTCAACCTACGAGCAGTACTTC
>NA|TRBJ2-5|TRBD2|TRBV4-1
CASSSQAVPSGRVQETQYF
TGCGCCAGCAGCTCCCAGGCCGTGCCTAGCGGGAGAGTCCAAGAGACCCAGTACTTC
>NA|TRBJ1-1|TRBD1|TRBV6-4
CASSLTGATNTEAFF
TGTGCCAGCAGTTTGACAGGGGCGACGAACACTGAAGCTTTCTTT
>NA|TRBJ1-1|NA|TRBV6-5
CASTRPGQNTEAFF
TGTGCCAGCACCCGACCCGGCCAGAACACTGAAGCTTTCTTT
>NA|TRBJ2-2|NA|TRBV19
CASSIDHGLANTGELFF
TGTGCCAGTAGTATAGATCACGGCCTGGCGAACACCGGGGAGCTGTTTTTT
>NA|TRBJ2-3|NA|TRBV28
CASSLAGTDTQYF
TGTGCCAGCAGTTTAGCGGGCACAGATACGCAGTATTTT
>NA|TRBJ2-7|NA|TRBV11-2
CASGTGTLLPYEQYF
TGTGCCAGCGGCACAGGAACACTATTACCCTACGAGCAGTACTTC
>NA|TRBJ2-5|NA|TRBV7-2
CASSLRTQGGETQYF
TGTGCCAGCAGCTTACGGACGCAAGGGGGAGAGACCCAGTACTTC
>NA|TRBJ2-3|NA|TRBV5-5
CASSLTGSTSTDTQYF
TGTGCCAGCAGCTTGACGGGGAGTACTAGCACAGATACGCAGTATTTT
>NA|TRBJ1-3|TRBD1|TRBV19
CASTIRTNRDSGNTIYF
TGTGCCAGTACCATTCGGACGAACCGGGACAGTGGAAACACCATATATTTT
>NA|TRBJ2-1|TRBD2|TRBV5-4
CASSFGLAGSNEQFF
TGTGCCAGCAGCTTTGGACTAGCGGGATCAAATGAGCAGTTCTTC